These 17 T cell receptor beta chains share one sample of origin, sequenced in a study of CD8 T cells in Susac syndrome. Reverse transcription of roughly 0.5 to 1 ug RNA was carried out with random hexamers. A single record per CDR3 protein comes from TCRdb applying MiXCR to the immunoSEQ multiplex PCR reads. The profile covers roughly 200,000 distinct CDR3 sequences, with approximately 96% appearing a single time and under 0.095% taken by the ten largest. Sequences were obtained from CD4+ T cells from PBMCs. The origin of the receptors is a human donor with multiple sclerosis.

Here the CDR3 DNA reads TGTGCCAGCAGCCAGATAGCGGGTCCCGGGGAGCTGTTTTTT. This translates into CASSQIAGPGELFF. The V gene is TRBV7-2, the J gene TRBJ2-2, with 7 bases matching TRBD2. The CDR3 contains 14 residues. Per germline, CDR1 SGHTA and CDR2 FQGNSA. J was trimmed by 6 bases and V by 5 bases; bases with no gene match: 6.

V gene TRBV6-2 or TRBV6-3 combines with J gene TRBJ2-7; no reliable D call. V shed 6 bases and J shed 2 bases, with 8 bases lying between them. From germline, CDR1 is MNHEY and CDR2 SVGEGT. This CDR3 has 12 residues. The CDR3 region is CASRGPAYEQYF. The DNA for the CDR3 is TGTGCCAGCAGAGGACCAGCCTACGAGCAGTACTTC.

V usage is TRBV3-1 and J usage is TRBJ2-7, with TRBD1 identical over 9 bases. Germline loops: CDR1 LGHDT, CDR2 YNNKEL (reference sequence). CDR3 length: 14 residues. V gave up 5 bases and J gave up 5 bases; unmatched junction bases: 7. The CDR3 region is CASSDRDRENEQYF. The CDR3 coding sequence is TGTGCCAGCAGCGACCGGGACAGGGAGAACGAGCAGTACTTC.

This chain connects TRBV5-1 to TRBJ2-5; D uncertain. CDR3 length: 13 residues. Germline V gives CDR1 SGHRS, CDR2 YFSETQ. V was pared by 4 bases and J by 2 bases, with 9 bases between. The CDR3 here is CASSQSPQETQYF. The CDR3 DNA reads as TGCGCCAGCAGCCAGAGCCCTCAAGAGACCCAGTACTTC. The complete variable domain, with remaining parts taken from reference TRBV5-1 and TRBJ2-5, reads KAGVTQTPRYLIKTRGQQVTLSCSPISGHRSVSWYQQTPGQGLQFLFEYFSETQRNKGNFPGRFSGRQFSNSRSEMNVSTLELGDSALYLCASSQSPQETQYFGPGTRLLVL.

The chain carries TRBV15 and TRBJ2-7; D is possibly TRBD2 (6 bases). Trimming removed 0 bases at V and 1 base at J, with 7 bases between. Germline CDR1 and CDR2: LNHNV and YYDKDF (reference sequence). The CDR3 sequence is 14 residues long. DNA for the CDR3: TGTGCCACCAGCAGAGAGACTAGGTCCTACGAGCAGTACTTC. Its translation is CATSRETRSYEQYF.

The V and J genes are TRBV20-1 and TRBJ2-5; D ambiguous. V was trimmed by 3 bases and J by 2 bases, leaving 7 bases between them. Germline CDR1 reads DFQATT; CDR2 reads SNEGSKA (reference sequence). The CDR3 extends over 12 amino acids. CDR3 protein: CSAREQQETQYF. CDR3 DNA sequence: TGCAGTGCTAGGGAACAGCAAGAGACCCAGTACTTC.

In nucleotides, the CDR3 is TGTGCCAGCATAGGACAGAACTATGGCTACACCTTC. Its protein product is CASIGQNYGYTF. The genes are TRBV6-5 and TRBJ1-2, with a possible D match to TRBD1 (6 bases). Germline V lookup: CDR1 MNHEY, CDR2 SVGAGI. The CDR3 is 12 amino acids. Trimming took 7 bases from V and 2 from J, leaving 8 bases between them.

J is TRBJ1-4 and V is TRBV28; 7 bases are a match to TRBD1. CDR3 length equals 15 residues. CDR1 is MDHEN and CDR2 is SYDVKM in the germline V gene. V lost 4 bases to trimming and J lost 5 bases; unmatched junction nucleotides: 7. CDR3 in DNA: TGTGCCAGCAGTTCCCTGCCGGGACAGAATGAAAAACTGTTTTTT. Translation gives CASSSLPGQNEKLFF.

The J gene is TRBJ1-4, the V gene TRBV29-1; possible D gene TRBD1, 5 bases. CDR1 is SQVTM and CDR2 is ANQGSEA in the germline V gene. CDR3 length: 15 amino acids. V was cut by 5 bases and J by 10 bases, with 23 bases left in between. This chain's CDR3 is CSVRGTGTGTGKLFF. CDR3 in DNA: TGCAGCGTTAGGGGCACCGGGACGGGAACTGGAAAACTGTTTTTT.

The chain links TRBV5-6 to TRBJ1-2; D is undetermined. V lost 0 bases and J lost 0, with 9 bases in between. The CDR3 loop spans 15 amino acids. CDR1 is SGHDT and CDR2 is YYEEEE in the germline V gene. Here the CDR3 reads CASSLDTQTNYGYTF. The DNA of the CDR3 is TGTGCCAGCAGCTTGGACACCCAGACTAACTATGGCTACACCTTC.

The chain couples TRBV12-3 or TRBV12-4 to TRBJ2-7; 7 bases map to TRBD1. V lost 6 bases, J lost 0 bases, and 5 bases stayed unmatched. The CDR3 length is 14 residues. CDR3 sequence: CASRLAGGSYEQYF. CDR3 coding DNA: TGTGCCAGCAGGTTGGCAGGGGGCTCCTACGAGCAGTACTTC.

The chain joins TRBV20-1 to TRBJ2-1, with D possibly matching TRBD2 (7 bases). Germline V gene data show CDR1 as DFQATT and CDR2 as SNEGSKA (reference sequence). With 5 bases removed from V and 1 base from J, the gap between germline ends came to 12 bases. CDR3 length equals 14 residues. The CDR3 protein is CSASRGASYNEQFF. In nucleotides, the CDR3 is TGCAGTGCTTCCCGGGGGGCGTCCTACAATGAGCAGTTCTTC.

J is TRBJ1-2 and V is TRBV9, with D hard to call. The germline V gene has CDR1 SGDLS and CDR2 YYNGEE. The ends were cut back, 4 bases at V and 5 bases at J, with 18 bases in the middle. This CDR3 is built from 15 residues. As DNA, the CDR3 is TGTGCCAGCAGCCCCCGCTCGGAGCAGACTTATGGCTACACCTTC. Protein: CASSPRSEQTYGYTF.

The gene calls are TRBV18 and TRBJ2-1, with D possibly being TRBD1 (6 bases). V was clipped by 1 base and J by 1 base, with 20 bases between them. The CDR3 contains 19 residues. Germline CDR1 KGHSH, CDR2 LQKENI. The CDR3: CASSPLPLDRQESYNEQFF. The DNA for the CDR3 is TGTGCCAGCTCACCACTCCCTTTGGACCGACAGGAGTCCTACAATGAGCAGTTCTTC.

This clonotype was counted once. The CDR3 DNA reads as TGCAGCGTTGTGGAAGGTATCTATGGCTACACCTTC. Amino acids: CSVVEGIYGYTF. The chain joins TRBV29-1 to TRBJ1-2; D remains unclear. This CDR3 has 12 amino acids. From germline, CDR1 is SQVTM and CDR2 ANQGSEA. V was shortened by 4 bases and J by 4 bases, with 10 bases between the two germline ends. The entire variable domain, with the rest obtained from reference TRBV29-1 and TRBJ1-2, is as follows: SAVISQKPSRDICQRGTSLTIQCQVDSQVTMMFWYRQQPGQSLTLIATANQGSEATYESGFVIDKFPISRPNLTFSTLTVSNMSPEDSSIYLCSVVEGIYGYTFGSGTRLTVV.

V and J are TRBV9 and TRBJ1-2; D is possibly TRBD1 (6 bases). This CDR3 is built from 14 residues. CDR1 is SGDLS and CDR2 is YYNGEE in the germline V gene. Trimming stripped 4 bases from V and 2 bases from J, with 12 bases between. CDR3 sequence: CASSPRTVNYGYTF. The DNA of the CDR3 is TGTGCCAGCAGCCCGCGGACAGTAAACTATGGCTACACCTTC.

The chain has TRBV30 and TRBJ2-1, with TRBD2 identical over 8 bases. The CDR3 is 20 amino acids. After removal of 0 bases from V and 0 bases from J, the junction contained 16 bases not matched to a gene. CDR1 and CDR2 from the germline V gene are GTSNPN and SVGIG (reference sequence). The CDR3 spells CAWSVYGYRAGGLSYNEQFF. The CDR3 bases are TGTGCCTGGAGTGTATATGGGTATCGCGCGGGGGGCCTCTCCTACAATGAGCAGTTCTTC.